This T cell receptor beta chain is from a study of T-cell memory formation after mild COVID-19. Study-wide context: The study found TCR clusters largely donor specific. Notes on the study in general: Cross-reactive memory apparently joined, as some responding clones appeared in pre-infection memory. Contracting clones from day 15 to 85 showed balanced CD4/CD8; later expanders favored CD4+.

This clonotype was recorded a few times. Its antigen is as yet unknown. TCR alpha and TCR beta cDNA libraries carrying sample barcodes and UMIs came from 5'RACE with constant-segment primers. TCRdb reprocessed the 5' RACE reads with MiXCR, giving one entry per CDR3 protein. This table holds some 290,000 distinct CDR3 sequences, about 17% found once. Trimming removed 5 bases at V and 10 bases at J, with 5 bases between. Per germline, CDR1 SGHAT and CDR2 FQNNGV. This CDR3 comprises 9 residues. This sequence was found in a man younger than 35 who had mild COVID-19 (a few samples of this study predate the infection). Cell type and time point are not known. What was sequenced was PBMCs or a T cell subset sorted from them (not recorded which). This chain links TRBV11-2 with TRBJ1-2; D gene ambiguous. This CDR3 reads CASSGTYTF. The DNA of the CDR3 is TGTGCCAGCAGCGGAACCTACACCTTC.